This TCR beta chain was profiled in a study of T-cell memory formation after mild COVID-19. Study background: TCR clusters were mostly confined to one donor each.

Points from the study as a whole: Mostly located in CM and EM were contracting CD4+ clones, with contracting CD8+ clones located in EMRA.

One entry per CDR3 protein results from TCRdb running MiXCR on the 5' RACE reads. Counted here are fewer than 500,000 distinct CDR3 sequences, around a quarter occurring once; the ten biggest clones make up 12%. A few counts support this clonotype. Its antigen is undetermined. J lost 8 bases, V lost 4 bases, and 11 bases had no gene match. CDR3 length equals 16 residues. The germline gives CDR1 KGHSH, CDR2 LQKENI. The chain recombines TRBV18 with TRBJ2-1, with TRBD2 identical over 10 bases. What was sequenced was PBMCs or a T cell subset sorted from them (not recorded which). The clonotype originates from an adult woman who had mild COVID-19 (a few samples of this study predate the infection). Cell type and time point are not known. CDR3 residues: CASSLGTSAQEDEQFF. The CDR3 nucleotides are TGTGCCAGCTCACTCGGGACTAGCGCCCAGGAGGATGAGCAGTTCTTC.